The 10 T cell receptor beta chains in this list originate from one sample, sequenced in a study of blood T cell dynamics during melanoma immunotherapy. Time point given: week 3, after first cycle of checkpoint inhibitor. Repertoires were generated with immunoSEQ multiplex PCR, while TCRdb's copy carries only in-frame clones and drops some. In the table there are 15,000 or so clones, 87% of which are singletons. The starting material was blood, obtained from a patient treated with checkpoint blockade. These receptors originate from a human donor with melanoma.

CDR3 amino acids: CASSTSGSHREQYF. CDR3 DNA sequence: TGTGCCAGCAGCACTAGTGGGAGTCATAGAGAGCAGTACTTC. This chain uses TRBV6-5 with TRBJ2-7; D perhaps matches TRBD2 (5 bases). Trimming took 6 bases from V and 7 from J, leaving 19 bases between them. CDR1 is MNHEY and CDR2 is SVGAGI in the germline V gene. This CDR3 is 14 amino acids long.

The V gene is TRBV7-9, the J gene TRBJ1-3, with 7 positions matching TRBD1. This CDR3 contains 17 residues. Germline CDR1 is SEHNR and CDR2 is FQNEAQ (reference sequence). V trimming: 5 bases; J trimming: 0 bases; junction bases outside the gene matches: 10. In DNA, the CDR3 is TGTGCCAGCAGCCCCCGACAGGGACAGACCTCTGGAAACACCATATATTTT. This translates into CASSPRQGQTSGNTIYF.

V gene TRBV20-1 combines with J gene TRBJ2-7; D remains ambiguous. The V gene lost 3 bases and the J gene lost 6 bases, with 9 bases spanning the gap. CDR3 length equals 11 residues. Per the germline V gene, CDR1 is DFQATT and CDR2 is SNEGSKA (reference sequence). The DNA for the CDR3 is TGCAGTGCTAGCGACCTGGGCGAGCAGTACTTC. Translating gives CSASDLGEQYF.

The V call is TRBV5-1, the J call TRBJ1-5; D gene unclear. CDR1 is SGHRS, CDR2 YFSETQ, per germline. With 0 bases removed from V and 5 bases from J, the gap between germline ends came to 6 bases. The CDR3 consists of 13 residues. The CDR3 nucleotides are TGCGCCAGCAGCTTGGCAGGTGATCAGCCCCAGCATTTT. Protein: CASSLAGDQPQHF. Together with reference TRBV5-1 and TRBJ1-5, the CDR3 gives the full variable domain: KAGVTQTPRYLIKTRGQQVTLSCSPISGHRSVSWYQQTPGQGLQFLFEYFSETQRNKGNFPGRFSGRQFSNSRSEMNVSTLELGDSALYLCASSLAGDQPQHFGDGTRLSIL.

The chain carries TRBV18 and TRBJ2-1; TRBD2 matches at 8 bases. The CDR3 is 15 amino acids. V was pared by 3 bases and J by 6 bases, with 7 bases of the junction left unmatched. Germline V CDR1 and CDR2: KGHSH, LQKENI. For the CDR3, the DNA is TGTGCCAGCTCACCTGGAGCGGGAGCTTCCAATGAGCAGTTCTTC. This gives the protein CASSPGAGASNEQFF.

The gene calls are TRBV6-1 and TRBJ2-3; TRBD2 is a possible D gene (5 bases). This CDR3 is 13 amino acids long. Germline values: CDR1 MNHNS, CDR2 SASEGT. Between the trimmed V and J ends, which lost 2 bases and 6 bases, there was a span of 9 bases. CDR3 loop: CASSEQRGDTQYF. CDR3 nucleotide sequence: TGTGCCAGCAGTGAACAGAGAGGGGATACGCAGTATTTT.

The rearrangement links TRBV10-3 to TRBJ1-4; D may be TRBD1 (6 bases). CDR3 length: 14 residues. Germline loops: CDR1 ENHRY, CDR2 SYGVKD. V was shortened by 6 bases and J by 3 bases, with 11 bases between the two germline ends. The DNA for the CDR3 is TGTGCCATCAGCCGGGGGCAGGCTAATGAAAAACTGTTTTTT. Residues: CAISRGQANEKLFF.

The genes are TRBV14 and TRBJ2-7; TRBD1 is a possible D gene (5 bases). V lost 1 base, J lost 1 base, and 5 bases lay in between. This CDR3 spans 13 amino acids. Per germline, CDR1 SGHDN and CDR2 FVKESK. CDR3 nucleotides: TGTGCCAGCAGCCAAGCAGGGTCCTACGAGCAGTACTTC. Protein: CASSQAGSYEQYF.

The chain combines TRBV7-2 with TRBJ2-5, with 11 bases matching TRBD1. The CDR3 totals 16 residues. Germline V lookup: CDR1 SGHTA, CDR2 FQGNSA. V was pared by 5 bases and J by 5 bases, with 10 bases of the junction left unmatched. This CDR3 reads CASSLRTGGVGETQYF. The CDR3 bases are TGTGCCAGCAGCCTCAGGACAGGGGGCGTAGGGGAGACCCAGTACTTC.

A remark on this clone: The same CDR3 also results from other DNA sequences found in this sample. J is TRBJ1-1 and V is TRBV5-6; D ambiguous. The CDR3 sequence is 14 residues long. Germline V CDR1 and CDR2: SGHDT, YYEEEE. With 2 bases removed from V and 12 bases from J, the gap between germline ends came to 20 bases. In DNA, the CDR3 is TGTGCCAGCAGCTTCCGGAATTTTACCTCATGGTCTTTCTTT. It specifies CASSFRNFTSWSFF.